Given below is one T cell receptor beta chain in context. The sample belongs to a study of T cell responses to AZD1222 COVID-19 vaccine. J gave up 5 bases and V 7 bases, and 4 bases lay outside the gene matches. Germline V CDR1 and CDR2: SNHLY, FYNNEI. The CDR3 spans 14 residues. The data were produced by immunoSEQ multiplex PCR, yet TCRdb's version contains in-frame clones alone and is incomplete. Found here are about 26,000 clones, approximately 85% of them singletons; the top ten hold around 2.7%. The sequences come from peripheral blood, collected 28 days after the second AZD1222 dose. The sequence was collected from an adult who received the AZD1222 COVID-19 vaccine. This chain connects TRBV2 to TRBJ2-2; 10 bases line up with TRBD1. The CDR3, as DNA: TGTGCCAGCACCGGGACAGGGGTGACCGGGGAGCTGTTTTTT. As protein: CASTGTGVTGELFF.